The 27 T cell receptor beta chains below all came from one sample that was sequenced in a study of blood T cell repertoires in COVID-19. Produced via immunoSEQ multiplex PCR; TCRdb's table is partial and in-frame only. This table holds 200,000 to 250,000 clones, 65% to 85% found once. Sequencing was done on a sample of peripheral blood. These receptors originate from a human donor in a cohort sampled during active COVID-19.

This clone showed up just a few times. The J gene is TRBJ2-7, the V gene TRBV28; 9 bases match TRBD1. V lost 8 bases, J lost 5 bases, and 16 bases stayed unmatched. Germline V lookup: CDR1 MDHEN, CDR2 SYDVKM. CDR3 length: 16 amino acids. CDR3 nucleotides: TGTGCCAGCCGGGACAGGGAACCCAGCCTCCTACACGAGCAGTACTTC. Its protein product is CASRDREPSLLHEQYF.

The J gene is TRBJ1-3, the V gene TRBV9, with 9 bases fitting TRBD1. Germline V CDR1 and CDR2: SGDLS, YYNGEE. CDR3 length: 17 residues. Trimming removed 0 bases from V and 5 bases from J; junction bases left unmatched: 9. CDR3 in DNA: TGTGCCAGCAGCGTAGAGACCGGACAGGGGTTCCGAAACACCATATATTTT. This gives the protein CASSVETGQGFRNTIYF.

The table lists this clone with a count of one. V is TRBV28 and J is TRBJ2-1, with TRBD1 matching 9 bases. Unmatched junction bases numbered 6, after V lost 7 bases and J lost 5 bases. Germline CDR1 and CDR2: MDHEN and SYDVKM. This CDR3 comprises 14 residues. CDR3 bases: TGTGCCAGCATCCCGGACAGGGGTAACAATGAGCAGTTCTTC. Residues: CASIPDRGNNEQFF.

The J gene is TRBJ2-5, the V gene TRBV9; TRBD1 is a possible D gene (6 bases). V was shortened by 4 bases and J by 5 bases, with 15 bases between the two germline ends. The CDR3 runs 14 residues. Germline lookup yields CDR1 SGDLS and CDR2 YYNGEE. The CDR3 DNA reads TGTGCCAGCAGCCCCCACAGGGTCGGGGAGACCCAGTACTTC. It yields the protein CASSPHRVGETQYF.

The chain carries TRBV29-1 and TRBJ2-1, with TRBD2 matching over 12 bases. There are 18 residues in the CDR3. V trimming: 5 bases; J trimming: 9 bases; junction bases outside the gene matches: 20. The germline V gene encodes CDR1 SQVTM and CDR2 ANQGSEA. Written as DNA, the CDR3 is TGCAGCGTTCCTGGACTAGCGGGAAGGATCTTAAAGGAGAGTGAGCAGTTCTTC. It encodes CSVPGLAGRILKESEQFF.

The chain employs TRBV7-6 and TRBJ2-1; TRBD1 is a possible D gene (6 bases). The CDR3 has 12 amino acids. V lost 3 bases, J lost 9 bases, and 9 bases lay in between. Germline values: CDR1 SGHVS, CDR2 FNYEAQ. DNA of the CDR3: TGTGCCAGCAGCTTCCAGGGGAGTGAGCAGTTCTTC. Encoded protein: CASSFQGSEQFF. Full variable domain (remainder filled in from reference TRBV7-6 and TRBJ2-1): GAGVSQSPRYKVTKRGQDVALRCDPISGHVSLYWYRQALGQGPEFLTYFNYEAQQDKSGLPNDRFSAERPEGSISTLTIQRTEQRDSAMYRCASSFQGSEQFFGPGTRLTVL.

This clone was recorded once. The chain is built from TRBV9 and TRBJ2-5; 7 nucleotides align to TRBD2. The V gene's germline CDR1 is SGDLS and CDR2 YYNGEE. Trimming cost V 0 bases and J 5 bases; bases outside gene matches: 1. The CDR3 totals 13 residues. CDR3 DNA sequence: TGTGCCAGCAGCGTAGGCGGGGGTGAGACCCAGTACTTC. Protein product: CASSVGGGETQYF. Variable domain in full (rest from reference TRBV9 and TRBJ2-5): DSGVTQTPKHLITATGQRVTLRCSPRSGDLSVYWYQQSLDQGLQFLIQYYNGEERAKGNILERFSAQQFPDLHSELNLSSLELGDSALYFCASSVGGGETQYFGPGTRLLVL.

V usage is TRBV19 and J usage is TRBJ1-4; 11 bases align to TRBD1. From germline, CDR1 is LNHDA and CDR2 SQIVND (reference sequence). Trimming took 5 bases from V and 0 from J; bases not matched to a gene: 2. This CDR3 contains 16 residues. In DNA, the CDR3 is TGTGCCAGTAGTCGGACAGGGGGCTCAACTAATGAAAAACTGTTTTTT. Its protein product is CASSRTGGSTNEKLFF.

This clone has just a few counts. The J gene is TRBJ1-1, the V gene TRBV27; 9 bases are a match to TRBD1. CDR1 is MNHEY and CDR2 is SMNVEV in the germline V gene (reference sequence). After removal of 5 bases from V and 6 bases from J, the junction contained 7 bases not matched to a gene. The length of the CDR3 is 14 residues. The CDR3 DNA reads as TGTGCCAGCAGTCCGGGACAGGGCGGGTCTGAAGCTTTCTTT. This codes for CASSPGQGGSEAFF.

The genes are TRBV4-1 and TRBJ2-1, with 10 bases that match TRBD2. Unmatched junction bases numbered 18, after V lost 7 bases and J lost 0 bases. The CDR3 is 20 amino acids. Germline V gene lookup returns CDR1 MGHRA and CDR2 YSYEKL. CDR3: CASTHSEAGGERNSYNEQFF. In DNA form, the CDR3 reads TGCGCCAGCACCCATTCAGAAGCGGGAGGGGAACGAAACTCCTACAATGAGCAGTTCTTC.

The V call is TRBV7-3, the J call TRBJ2-7; tentative D call: TRBD2 (6 bases). V dropped 0 bases and J dropped 1 base, with 7 bases sitting between them. The CDR3 is 14 residues long. Germline V gene data show CDR1 as SGHTA and CDR2 as FQGTGA. The CDR3 region is CASSLTGRSYEQYF. CDR3 nucleotide sequence: TGTGCCAGCAGCTTAACAGGGAGGTCCTACGAGCAGTACTTC.

V is TRBV27 and J is TRBJ2-6, with TRBD2 as a possible D gene (5 bases). The CDR3 totals 16 residues. Germline CDR1 reads MNHEY; CDR2 reads SMNVEV (reference sequence). Trimming shortened V by 5 bases and J by 2 bases, and 13 bases separated the two germline ends. DNA for the CDR3: TGTGCCAGCAGTCCGAGTCTCGGGGCTGGGGCCAACGTCCTGACTTTC. Translated, it gives CASSPSLGAGANVLTF.

The table lists this clone with a few counts. The rearrangement links TRBV5-5 to TRBJ1-5; 7 nucleotides agree with TRBD1. Per germline, CDR1 SGHKS and CDR2 YYEKEE (reference sequence). The J segment lost 10 bases and the V segment lost 4 bases, leaving 20 bases of the junction unmatched. The CDR3 has 17 amino acids. The CDR3 DNA sequence: TGTGCCAGCAGCCCCCTCCCCATCAGACAGGGCTGGTATCCCCAGCATTTT. Its protein is CASSPLPIRQGWYPQHF.

The genes are TRBV7-3 and TRBJ1-6; D might be TRBD1 (5 bases). The CDR3 is 15 residues long. Trimming left V 3 bases short and J 10 bases short, with 16 bases between. CDR1 SGHTA and CDR2 FQGTGA come from the germline V gene. The CDR3 protein is CASSLGGSVGSPLHF. CDR3 DNA sequence: TGTGCCAGCAGCTTGGGGGGGTCGGTAGGGTCACCCCTCCACTTT.

The V gene is TRBV19, the J gene TRBJ1-2; D may be TRBD1 (5 bases). The germline gives CDR1 LNHDA, CDR2 SQIVND (reference sequence). V shed 9 bases and J shed 2 bases, with 10 bases lying between them. The CDR3 consists of 12 residues. The CDR3 sequence is CASRDRNYGYTF. As DNA, the CDR3 is TGTGCCAGCCGAGACAGAAACTATGGCTACACCTTC.

The rearrangement links TRBV18 to TRBJ1-4, with 8 bases aligning to TRBD1. The length of the CDR3 is 16 residues. Germline loops: CDR1 KGHSH, CDR2 LQKENI. Trimming took 3 bases from V and 5 from J; bases not matched to a gene: 8. The DNA of the CDR3 is TGTGCCAGCTCACCCCTGACACAGGGGGTCAATGAAAAACTGTTTTTT. Its protein is CASSPLTQGVNEKLFF.

This clone was observed many times. This rearrangement joins TRBV5-1 to TRBJ1-4; D is uncertain. The CDR3 runs to 14 residues. CDR1 and CDR2 from the germline V gene are SGHRS and YFSETQ. The V end lost 4 bases, the J end lost 5 bases, and 12 bases lay between the germline ends. In nucleotides, the CDR3 is TGCGCCAGCAGCACGGGGTATTCAAATGAAAAACTGTTTTTT. Its protein product is CASSTGYSNEKLFF.

J is TRBJ2-5 and V is TRBV3-1 (or the pseudogene TRBV3-2), with TRBD2 identical over 10 bases. V shed 4 bases and J 2 bases; nucleotides not matched to a gene: 4. The CDR3 runs 15 residues. Germline-derived CDR1 and CDR2 are LGHDT and YNNKEL (reference sequence). The CDR3 region is CASSPSGSRQETQYF. In nucleotides, the CDR3 is TGTGCCAGCAGCCCTAGCGGGAGCAGACAAGAGACCCAGTACTTC.

The genes are TRBV19 and TRBJ2-5; TRBD2 agrees at 7 bases. The germline gives CDR1 LNHDA, CDR2 SQIVND (reference sequence). This CDR3 spans 14 amino acids. J was trimmed by 5 bases and V by 5 bases; bases with no gene match: 8. The CDR3 nucleotides are TGTGCCAGTAGTCCGGCGGGAGTTGGCGAGACCCAGTACTTC. It codes for CASSPAGVGETQYF.

The V and J genes are TRBV9 and TRBJ2-3; tentative D call: TRBD2 (7 bases). Trimming removed 0 bases at V and 4 bases at J, with 12 bases between. CDR1 SGDLS and CDR2 YYNGEE come from the germline V gene. The CDR3 extends over 15 amino acids. CDR3 sequence (DNA): TGTGCCAGCAGCGTAGAGGGGGGGGCCCCAGATACGCAGTATTTT. It is translated as CASSVEGGAPDTQYF.

The chain carries TRBV5-6 and TRBJ1-6, with D possibly TRBD1 on 5 matching bases. The CDR3 is 14 amino acids. From germline, CDR1 is SGHDT and CDR2 YYEEEE. Between the trimmed V and J ends, which lost 0 bases and 7 bases, there was a span of 8 bases. CDR3 in DNA: TGTGCCAGCAGCTTGGGGACACAAAATTCACCCCTCCACTTT. It specifies CASSLGTQNSPLHF.

This chain uses TRBV2 with TRBJ2-5; perhaps TRBD2 as D (5 bases). From germline, CDR1 is SNHLY and CDR2 FYNNEI. Trimming stripped 8 bases from V and 5 bases from J, with 12 bases between. The CDR3 runs to 12 residues. This CDR3 reads CASGSVGETQYF. CDR3 coding DNA: TGTGCCAGCGGTAGCGTTGGGGAGACCCAGTACTTC.

The chain uses TRBV7-9 and TRBJ1-5; D gene uncertain. Germline V gene lookup returns CDR1 SEHNR and CDR2 FQNEAQ (reference sequence). The V end lost 4 bases, the J end lost 5 bases, and 9 bases lay between the germline ends. This CDR3 has 13 residues. The CDR3 sequence is CASSSIPDQPQHF. The CDR3 coding sequence is TGTGCCAGCAGCTCCATCCCGGATCAGCCCCAGCATTTT.

The genes are TRBV9 and TRBJ2-3; weak D call: TRBD2 (5 bases). CDR3 length: 17 amino acids. V was trimmed by 0 bases and J by 3 bases, leaving 17 bases between them. CDR1 and CDR2 from the germline V gene are SGDLS and YYNGEE. CDR3 nucleotides: TGTGCCAGCAGCGTAGGGTCGGCTAGCTTTGGGACAGATACGCAGTATTTT. Amino acid sequence: CASSVGSASFGTDTQYF.

The chain is built from TRBV6-4 and TRBJ1-1, with 9 bases fitting TRBD1. J lost 5 bases, V lost 4 bases, and 11 bases had no gene match. This CDR3 is 16 amino acids long. Germline CDR1 MRHNA, CDR2 SNTAGT. The CDR3 DNA reads as TGTGCCAGCAGTGGTCAACAGGGGGCTCGGGGAACTGAAGCTTTCTTT. Residues: CASSGQQGARGTEAFF.

This clone was seen more than once but under ten times. The chain uses TRBV11-3 and TRBJ1-1; D call uncertain. Germline V gene sequence: CDR1 SGHNT, CDR2 YENEEA. This CDR3 has 13 residues. V shed 0 bases and J shed 6 bases, with 8 bases lying between them. CDR3 bases: TGTGCCAGCAGCTTAGACTCTGAGGCTGAAGCTTTCTTT. Its translation: CASSLDSEAEAFF.

The chain links TRBV7-9 to TRBJ1-1; 9 nucleotides line up with TRBD1. This CDR3 contains 13 residues. Germline-derived CDR1 and CDR2 are SEHNR and FQNEAQ (reference sequence). V trimming: 6 bases; J trimming: 5 bases; junction bases outside the gene matches: 4. CDR3 DNA sequence: TGTGCCAGCAGTACAGGGGGCGAAACTGAAGCTTTCTTT. It encodes CASSTGGETEAFF.